This T cell receptor (beta chain) was profiled in a study of Graves' ophthalmopathy and Graves' hyperthyroidism. Investigators amplified TCR beta CDR3 regions from RNA transcripts. First-round RT-PCR relied on HTBI primers, and a second-round multiplex PCR came next. Each CDR3 protein gets one entry after TCRdb re-called the multiplex PCR reads with MiXCR. The sample lists more than 300,000 distinct CDR3 sequences, 15% occurring once. Study-wide results and limits: In blood appeared most of the expanded thyroid clonotypes whose frequency exceeded 0.001.

Germline loops: CDR1 MGHRA, CDR2 YSYEKL. The CDR3 extends over 15 amino acids. V was clipped by 1 base and J by 5 bases, with 14 bases between them. This clonotype was found a few times. Its specificity is unknown. Stable hyperthyroidism meant no progression to ophthalmopathy within 18 months of follow-up. Pregnant or lactating patients and those with other autoimmune diseases or uncontrolled infections were excluded. The sequenced material came from peripheral blood. The receptor's source is a young woman with stable Graves' hyperthyroidism. The chain carries TRBV4-1 and TRBJ1-1; D perhaps matches TRBD1 (5 bases). For the CDR3, the DNA is TGCGCCAGCAGCCAAGCCAGAGGCGGGGGGACTGAAGCTTTCTTT. It is translated as CASSQARGGGTEAFF.